Each of the 25 T cell receptor beta chains below was sequenced from the same sample in a study of shared T cell receptors in the human thymus. TCRdb keeps only in-frame clones here, not all; method: immunoSEQ multiplex PCR. The sample holds around 730,000 clones; approximately 85% are singletons and the top ten take around 0.0099%. In addition, the sample was reused for a study of human thymus T cells.

Sequencing was performed on thymocytes. The source of these receptors is a girl in the first two years of life with a congenital heart defect.

In its sample, this clone was seen once. The chain links TRBV29-1 to TRBJ1-1; D is undetermined. V was shortened by 1 base and J by 1 base, with 13 bases between the two germline ends. The germline gives CDR1 SQVTM, CDR2 ANQGSEA. The CDR3 runs to 15 residues. CDR3 in amino acids: CSVEVSPPSNTEAFF. The CDR3 DNA reads TGCAGCGTTGAAGTCTCCCCCCCCTCGAACACTGAAGCTTTCTTT.

CDR3: CASSLAGDGYTF. DNA of the CDR3: TGTGCCAGCAGCTTGGCCGGGGATGGCTACACCTTC. The rearrangement joins TRBV5-6 to TRBJ1-2; unclear D gene. Germline V gene lookup returns CDR1 SGHDT and CDR2 YYEEEE. The CDR3 totals 12 residues. Trimming removed 0 bases at V and 6 bases at J, with 6 bases between.

The chain is built from TRBV19 and TRBJ1-1; D unclear. The CDR3 spans 16 residues. Trimming shortened V by 0 bases and J by 3 bases, and 14 bases separated the two germline ends. Germline CDR1 reads LNHDA; CDR2 reads SQIVND (reference sequence). CDR3 nucleotide sequence: TGTGCCAGTAGTATAGACTCCATGGCCCTGGACACTGAAGCTTTCTTT. Its translation: CASSIDSMALDTEAFF.

V usage is TRBV19 and J usage is TRBJ1-1, with TRBD1 matching 11 bases. Germline assignment: CDR1 LNHDA and CDR2 SQIVND (reference sequence). This CDR3 contains 17 residues. The V gene end was trimmed by 4 bases and the J gene end by 1 base; junction bases not matched to a gene: 8. The CDR3 loop reads CASSKPDRGLKNTEAFF. As DNA, the CDR3 is TGTGCCAGTAGTAAACCGGACAGGGGGCTAAAGAACACTGAAGCTTTCTTT. The complete variable domain, with remaining parts taken from reference TRBV19 and TRBJ1-1, reads DGGITQSPKYLFRKEGQNVTLSCEQNLNHDAMYWYRQDPGQGLRLIYYSQIVNDFQKGDIAEGYSVSREKKESFPLTVTSAQKNPTAFYLCASSKPDRGLKNTEAFFGQGTRLTVV.

The CDR3 reads CASRPTGTPNYGYTF. CDR3 nucleotide sequence: TGTGCCAGCAGACCTACAGGGACGCCTAACTATGGCTACACCTTC. The V call is TRBV6-4, the J call TRBJ1-2; a possible D gene is TRBD1 (6 bases). This CDR3 contains 15 residues. V dropped 6 bases and J dropped 0 bases, with 14 bases sitting between them. The germline V gene has CDR1 MRHNA and CDR2 SNTAGT.

This clone was counted once. The chain links TRBV2 to TRBJ1-1; D is undetermined. The CDR3 contains 14 residues. Germline V gene sequence: CDR1 SNHLY, CDR2 FYNNEI. Trimming stripped 0 bases from V and 3 bases from J, with 8 bases between. CDR3 residues: CASSEALRYTEAFF. The CDR3 coding sequence is TGTGCCAGCAGTGAAGCGCTTCGGTACACTGAAGCTTTCTTT.

This clone showed up just once. The V call is TRBV28, the J call TRBJ1-2; D call uncertain. V gave up 5 bases and J gave up 6 bases, with 19 bases separating them. Germline V gene sequence: CDR1 MDHEN, CDR2 SYDVKM. There are 15 residues in the CDR3. CDR3 amino acids: CASSTQLVTAHGYTF. The CDR3 DNA sequence: TGTGCCAGCAGTACCCAATTGGTAACAGCCCATGGCTACACCTTC.

The J gene is TRBJ2-7, the V gene TRBV15, with D possibly being TRBD1 (5 bases). The CDR3 runs 14 residues. Trimming cost V 0 bases and J 3 bases, with 9 bases left between them. The V gene's germline CDR1 is LNHNV and CDR2 YYDKDF (reference sequence). The chain's CDR3 is CATSRETVVYEQYF. CDR3 sequence (DNA): TGTGCCACCAGCAGAGAGACAGTCGTCTACGAGCAGTACTTC.

The chain has TRBV9 and TRBJ2-3; TRBD2 is a possible D gene (6 bases). The ends were cut back, 3 bases at V and 7 bases at J, with 18 bases in the middle. From germline, CDR1 is SGDLS and CDR2 YYNGEE. The CDR3 length is 15 residues. In nucleotides, the CDR3 is TGTGCCAGCAGCGACGGGGGTCTCCACCTTCATACGCAGTATTTT. This encodes CASSDGGLHLHTQYF. The full variable domain, rest sourced from reference TRBV9 and TRBJ2-3, is DSGVTQTPKHLITATGQRVTLRCSPRSGDLSVYWYQQSLDQGLQFLIQYYNGEERAKGNILERFSAQQFPDLHSELNLSSLELGDSALYFCASSDGGLHLHTQYFGPGTRLTVL.

This chain uses TRBV12-5 with TRBJ1-6; 9 bases map to TRBD1. The CDR3 extends over 15 amino acids. Germline trimming cut 3 bases from V and 8 bases from J; bases unmatched to any gene: 5. Per the germline V gene, CDR1 is LGHNT and CDR2 is FRNRAP. The CDR3 sequence is CASGLGDRADSPLHF. In DNA form, the CDR3 reads TGTGCTAGTGGTTTAGGGGACAGGGCGGATTCACCCCTCCACTTT.

The chain links TRBV30 to TRBJ1-6, with D unclear. This CDR3 is built from 16 residues. V was pared by 0 bases and J by 7 bases, with 16 bases between. Germline V lookup: CDR1 GTSNPN, CDR2 SVGIG (reference sequence). The DNA for the CDR3 is TGTGCCTGGAGTGTTTTCCCGGGAGAGGCCAATTCACCCCTCCACTTT. It is translated as CAWSVFPGEANSPLHF.

The V gene is TRBV27, the J gene TRBJ1-6; possibly TRBD1 for D (5 bases). This CDR3 has 13 residues. Germline CDR1 and CDR2: MNHEY and SMNVEV (reference sequence). Trimming removed 10 bases from V and 5 bases from J, with 12 bases in between. CDR3 nucleotide sequence: TGTGCCACCCAGGGAAGGCATAATTCACCCCTCCACTTT. It translates to CATQGRHNSPLHF.

The V and J genes are TRBV6-1 and TRBJ1-3; weak D call: TRBD1 (5 bases). Trimming took off 4 bases at V and 1 base at J, with 11 bases between the two ends. This CDR3 has 15 residues. Per germline, CDR1 MNHNS and CDR2 SASEGT. CDR3 loop: CASSAPGSSGNTIYF. CDR3 DNA sequence: TGTGCCAGCAGTGCACCAGGGTCATCTGGAAACACCATATATTTT.

The CDR3 DNA sequence: TGTGCCAGCAGCCTAGGACGGGGAAGCTATGGCTACACCTTC. Translating gives CASSLGRGSYGYTF. This rearrangement joins TRBV5-6 to TRBJ1-2; no clear D. Germline V lookup: CDR1 SGHDT, CDR2 YYEEEE. V was clipped by 4 bases and J by 4 bases, with 14 bases between them. This CDR3 has 14 amino acids.

The chain carries TRBV4-2 and TRBJ2-5, with 16 nucleotides matching TRBD2. With V trimmed by 2 bases and J by 9 bases, 9 bases remained unmatched. Germline V gene sequence: CDR1 LGHNA, CDR2 YNFKEQ. This CDR3 is built from 17 residues. The DNA for the CDR3 is TGTGCCAGCAGCCAAAAGGGACTAGCGGGGGGGCCAGGGTCCCAGTACTTC. Translation gives CASSQKGLAGGPGSQYF.

This chain uses TRBV4-3 with TRBJ1-1; 7 bases are a match to TRBD1. The germline CDR1 and CDR2 sequences are LGHNA and YSLEER. The length of the CDR3 is 18 residues. Trimming cost V 3 bases and J 2 bases; bases outside gene matches: 15. CDR3 nucleotide sequence: TGCGCCAGCAGCCACCGACCGTTGGGTGGACAGGCTAACACTGAAGCTTTCTTT. It translates to CASSHRPLGGQANTEAFF.

The genes are TRBV6-1 and TRBJ2-7; 11 positions match TRBD1. Looked up from germline, CDR1 is MNHNS and CDR2 is SASEGT. The J segment lost 4 bases and the V segment lost 5 bases, leaving 7 bases of the junction unmatched. The CDR3 has 15 residues. The CDR3 DNA reads as TGTGCCAGCAGTCCATGGACAGGGGGCGGATACGAGCAGTACTTC. Protein product: CASSPWTGGGYEQYF.

This chain joins TRBV29-1 and TRBJ1-1, with D tentatively TRBD1 (5 bases). The CDR3 runs to 15 residues. Germline V CDR1 and CDR2: SQVTM, ANQGSEA. V was pared by 1 base and J by 2 bases, with 14 bases between. The CDR3 region is CSVEGRGRPNTEAFF. The CDR3 DNA is TGCAGCGTTGAAGGAAGGGGCAGGCCAAACACTGAAGCTTTCTTT.

This chain links TRBV29-1 with TRBJ1-1; 7 bases map to TRBD1. CDR3 length: 16 amino acids. V was clipped by 4 bases and J by 5 bases; unmatched bases: 16. The germline CDR1 and CDR2 sequences are SQVTM and ANQGSEA. The CDR3 DNA sequence: TGCAGCGTTGCAGGGGGATGGAACTATAGGGCAACTGAAGCTTTCTTT. This gives the protein CSVAGGWNYRATEAFF.

The chain has TRBV4-3 and TRBJ2-5; D may be TRBD2 (6 bases). The CDR3 is 15 amino acids. Germline V gives CDR1 LGHNA, CDR2 YSLEER. The V end was cut by 3 bases, the J end by 0 bases, with 11 bases between. CDR3 in amino acids: CASSQSSGDQETQYF. The CDR3 DNA is TGCGCCAGCAGCCAGAGTAGCGGAGACCAAGAGACCCAGTACTTC.

The V call is TRBV19, the J call TRBJ1-2, with 7 nucleotides matching TRBD1. J gave up 8 bases and V 5 bases, and 14 bases lay outside the gene matches. The CDR3 covers 15 residues. The germline V gene has CDR1 LNHDA and CDR2 SQIVND (reference sequence). The CDR3 sequence: CASSSAFDRAYGYTF. CDR3 DNA sequence: TGTGCCAGTAGTTCGGCTTTTGACAGGGCCTACGGCTACACCTTC.

The gene calls are TRBV29-1 and TRBJ2-7; TRBD1 agrees at 8 bases. Germline lookup yields CDR1 SQVTM and CDR2 ANQGSEA. V lost 8 bases, J lost 3 bases, and 6 bases stayed unmatched. The CDR3 is made up of 12 amino acids. The CDR3, as DNA: TGCAGCACCCGGACAGGGTACTACGAGCAGTACTTC. Protein product: CSTRTGYYEQYF.

The chain carries TRBV6-1 and TRBJ1-5; D remains ambiguous. The germline V gene has CDR1 MNHNS and CDR2 SASEGT. CDR3 size: 13 residues. The V gene lost 8 bases and the J gene lost 4 bases, with 12 bases spanning the gap. The CDR3 region has the DNA TGTGCCAGCCAAGGAGCTGGAAATCAGCCCCAGCATTTT. Amino acid sequence: CASQGAGNQPQHF.

The rearrangement links TRBV5-8 to TRBJ2-3; D may be TRBD2 (5 bases). CDR1 and CDR2 (germline): SGHTS, YDEGEE. V shed 3 bases and J shed 2 bases, with 19 bases lying between them. This CDR3 has 17 amino acids. The CDR3 here is CASSWEIGSFFTDTQYF. In DNA form, the CDR3 reads TGTGCCAGCAGCTGGGAGATAGGAAGCTTTTTCACAGATACGCAGTATTTT. Full variable domain (remainder filled in from reference TRBV5-8 and TRBJ2-3): EAGVTQSPTHLIKTRGQQATLRCSPISGHTSVYWYQQALGLGLQFLLWYDEGEERNRGNFPPRFSGRQFPNYSSELNVNALELEDSALYLCASSWEIGSFFTDTQYFGPGTRLTVL.

CDR3 DNA: TGTGCCAGCAGCTTAGCGGGACTAGCGGGGGGCCGTTACAATGAGCAGTTCTTC. It specifies CASSLAGLAGGRYNEQFF. V is TRBV7-2 and J is TRBJ2-1, with 15 bases identical to TRBD2. The trim removed 0 bases at V and 4 bases at J, leaving 4 bases unmatched. Germline loops: CDR1 SGHTA, CDR2 FQGNSA. The CDR3 runs to 18 residues.